The rows below give T cell receptor beta chains drawn from one sample of a study of OX40 agonist ivuxolimab in advanced cancers. Some clones are missing from TCRdb's copy, which holds only in-frame ones; the method was immunoSEQ multiplex PCR. The profile shows 90,000 to 100,000 clones, 87% of them singletons. The material was CD4+ or CD8+ T cells sorted from blood, obtained in a trial of the OX40 agonist ivuxolimab. These receptors came from an adult with an advanced solid tumor such as melanoma, head and neck, liver or kidney cancer. Each CDR3 is given with its conserved first and last residue. The D gene is left open where the match is weak. For some rows the clone size is stated as once, few or many, or as a class when expanded; others skip it.

d_call,clone_size,j_call,v_call,cdr3_aa,cdr3_nt
-,once,TRBJ1-1,TRBV12-5,CGSLQGLNTEAFF,TGTGGCTCCCTCCAGGGCCTGAACACTGAAGCTTTCTTT
-,-,TRBJ2-5,TRBV9,CASSVGTSETQYF,TGTGCCAGCAGCGTAGGAACCTCAGAGACCCAGTACTTC
-,-,TRBJ1-4,TRBV2,CASKGGNEKLFF,TGTGCCAGCAAGGGGGGGAATGAAAAACTGTTTTTT
-,-,TRBJ1-5,TRBV4-1,CASSQGGREQPQHF,TGCGCCAGCAGCCAAGGGGGGCGAGAACAGCCCCAGCATTTT
-,-,TRBJ2-7,TRBV5-1,CASSGPESGEQYF,TGCGCCAGCAGCGGCCCGGAAAGTGGGGAGCAGTACTTC
-,-,TRBJ2-1,TRBV7-9,CASSAQVGEQFF,TGTGCCAGCAGCGCACAGGTAGGGGAGCAGTTCTTC
TRBD1,-,TRBJ2-3,TRBV4-3,CASSQTGVGTDTQYF,TGCGCCAGCAGCCAGACAGGGGTTGGCACAGATACGCAGTATTTT
-,-,TRBJ2-2,TRBV2,CASTTFGRGTTGELFF,TGTGCCAGCACTACTTTCGGCCGCGGGACCACCGGGGAGCTGTTTTTT
-,-,TRBJ1-1,TRBV18,CASSRYTGTVNTEAFF,TGTGCCAGCTCGCGATACACCGGGACGGTGAACACTGAAGCTTTCTTT
-,-,TRBJ1-2,TRBV5-1,CASSLTFWDNGGYTF,TGCGCCAGCAGCTTGACATTTTGGGACAATGGGGGCTACACCTTC
-,-,TRBJ2-6,TRBV19,CASSIPSGANVLTF,TGTGCCAGTAGTATACCCTCTGGGGCCAACGTCCTGACTTTC
-,once,TRBJ2-7,TRBV6-1,CASTPSRGEQYF,TGTGCCAGCACCCCAAGCCGGGGCGAGCAGTACTTC
-,-,TRBJ1-2,TRBV7-2,CASREGGDSKAYGYTF,TGTGCCAGCAGGGAGGGTGGGGACTCAAAGGCCTATGGCTACACCTTC
TRBD1,-,TRBJ1-5,TRBV15,CATSRETGAINQPQHF,TGTGCCACCAGCAGAGAGACAGGGGCAATCAATCAGCCCCAGCATTTT
-,once,TRBJ2-3,TRBV27,CASFREGTDTQYF,TGTGCCAGTTTCAGGGAAGGCACAGATACGCAGTATTTT
TRBD1,-,TRBJ2-3,TRBV28,CASSRDRGTTDTQYF,TGTGCCAGCAGTCGGGACAGGGGAACCACAGATACGCAGTATTTT